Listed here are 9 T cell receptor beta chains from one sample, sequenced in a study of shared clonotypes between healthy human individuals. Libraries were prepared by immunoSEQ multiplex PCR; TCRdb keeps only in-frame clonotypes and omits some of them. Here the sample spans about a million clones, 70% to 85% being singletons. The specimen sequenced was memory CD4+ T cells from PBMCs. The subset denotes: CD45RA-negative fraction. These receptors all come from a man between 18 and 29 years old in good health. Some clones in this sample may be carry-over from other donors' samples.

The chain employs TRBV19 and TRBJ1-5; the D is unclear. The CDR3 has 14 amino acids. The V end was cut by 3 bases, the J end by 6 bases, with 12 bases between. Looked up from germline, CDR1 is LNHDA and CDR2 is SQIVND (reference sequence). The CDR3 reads CASSINGVGQPQHF. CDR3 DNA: TGTGCCAGTAGTATTAATGGTGTTGGTCAGCCCCAGCATTTT. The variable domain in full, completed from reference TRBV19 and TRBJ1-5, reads DGGITQSPKYLFRKEGQNVTLSCEQNLNHDAMYWYRQDPGQGLRLIYYSQIVNDFQKGDIAEGYSVSREKKESFPLTVTSAQKNPTAFYLCASSINGVGQPQHFGDGTRLSIL.

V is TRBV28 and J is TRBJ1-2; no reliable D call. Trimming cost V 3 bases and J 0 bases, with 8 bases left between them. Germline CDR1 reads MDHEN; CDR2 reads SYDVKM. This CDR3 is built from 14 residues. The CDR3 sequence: CASSFEAPNYGYTF. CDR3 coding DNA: TGTGCCAGCAGTTTCGAGGCCCCTAACTATGGCTACACCTTC.

The CDR3 loop is CASSLTGGFVTGELFF. The DNA of the CDR3 is TGCGCCAGCAGCTTGACAGGGGGCTTTGTCACCGGGGAGCTGTTTTTT. The chain links TRBV5-1 to TRBJ2-2, with 9 bases aligning to TRBD1. This CDR3 is 16 amino acids long. Germline CDR1 reads SGHRS; CDR2 reads YFSETQ. The ends lost 1 base at V and 4 bases at J; junction bases unmatched: 5. The variable domain in full, with the rest retrieved from reference TRBV5-1 and TRBJ2-2, is KAGVTQTPRYLIKTRGQQVTLSCSPISGHRSVSWYQQTPGQGLQFLFEYFSETQRNKGNFPGRFSGRQFSNSRSEMNVSTLELGDSALYLCASSLTGGFVTGELFFGEGSRLTVL.

CDR3 sequence (DNA): TGTGCCAGCAAAAGGGGGGCGTTTTACAATGAGCAGTTCTTC. Its protein product is CASKRGAFYNEQFF. V gene TRBV27 combines with J gene TRBJ2-1; TRBD1 or TRBD2 may be the D gene (6 bases each). This CDR3 is 14 amino acids long. V was clipped by 7 bases and J by 4 bases, with 14 bases between them. CDR1 MNHEY and CDR2 SMNVEV come from the germline V gene (reference sequence).

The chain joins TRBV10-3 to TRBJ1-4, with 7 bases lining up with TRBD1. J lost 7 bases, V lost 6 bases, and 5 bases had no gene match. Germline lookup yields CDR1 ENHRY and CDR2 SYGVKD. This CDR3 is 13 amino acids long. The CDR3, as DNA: TGTGCCATCAGCGGACAGGCCTTTGAAAAACTGTTTTTT. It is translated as CAISGQAFEKLFF.

The CDR3 is CATSRASGLGTDTQYF. The CDR3 region has the DNA TGTGCCACCAGCAGGGCTAGCGGCTTAGGCACAGATACGCAGTATTTT. The chain combines TRBV15 with TRBJ2-3, with 7 bases matching TRBD2. J lost 1 base, V lost 3 bases, and 7 bases had no gene match. CDR3 length: 16 residues. Germline CDR1 and CDR2: LNHNV and YYDKDF (reference sequence). Variable domain in full (rest from reference TRBV15 and TRBJ2-3): DAMVIQNPRYQVTQFGKPVTLSCSQTLNHNVMYWYQQKSSQAPKLLFHYYDKDFNNEADTPDNFQSRRPNTSFCFLDIRSPGLGDTAMYLCATSRASGLGTDTQYFGPGTRLTVL.

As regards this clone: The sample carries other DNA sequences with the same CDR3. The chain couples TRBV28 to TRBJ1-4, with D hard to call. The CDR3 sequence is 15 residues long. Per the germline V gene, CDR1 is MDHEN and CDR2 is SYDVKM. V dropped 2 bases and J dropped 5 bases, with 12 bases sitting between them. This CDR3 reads CASSLPDDRNEKLFF. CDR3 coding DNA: TGTGCCAGCAGTTTACCCGACGACCGCAATGAAAAACTGTTTTTT. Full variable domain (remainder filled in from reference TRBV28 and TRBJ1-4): DVKVTQSSRYLVKRTGEKVFLECVQDMDHENMFWYRQDPGLGLRLIYFSYDVKMKEKGDIPEGYSVSREKKERFSLILESASTNQTSMYLCASSLPDDRNEKLFFGSGTQLSVL.

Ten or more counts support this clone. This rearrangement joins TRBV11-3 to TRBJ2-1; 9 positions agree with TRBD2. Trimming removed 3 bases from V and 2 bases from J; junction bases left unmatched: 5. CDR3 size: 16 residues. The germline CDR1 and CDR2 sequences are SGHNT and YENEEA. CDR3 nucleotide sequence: TGTGCCAGCAGCTTTAGCGGGAGCCGCCCCTACAATGAGCAGTTCTTC. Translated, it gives CASSFSGSRPYNEQFF.

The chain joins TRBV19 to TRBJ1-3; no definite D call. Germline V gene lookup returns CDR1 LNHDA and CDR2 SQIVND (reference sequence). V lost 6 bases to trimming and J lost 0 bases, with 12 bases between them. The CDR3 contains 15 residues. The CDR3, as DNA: TGTGCCAGTAGGCAGAATCCTACCTCTGGAAACACCATATATTTT. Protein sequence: CASRQNPTSGNTIYF. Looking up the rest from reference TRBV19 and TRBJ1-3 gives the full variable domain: DGGITQSPKYLFRKEGQNVTLSCEQNLNHDAMYWYRQDPGQGLRLIYYSQIVNDFQKGDIAEGYSVSREKKESFPLTVTSAQKNPTAFYLCASRQNPTSGNTIYFGEGSWLTVV.